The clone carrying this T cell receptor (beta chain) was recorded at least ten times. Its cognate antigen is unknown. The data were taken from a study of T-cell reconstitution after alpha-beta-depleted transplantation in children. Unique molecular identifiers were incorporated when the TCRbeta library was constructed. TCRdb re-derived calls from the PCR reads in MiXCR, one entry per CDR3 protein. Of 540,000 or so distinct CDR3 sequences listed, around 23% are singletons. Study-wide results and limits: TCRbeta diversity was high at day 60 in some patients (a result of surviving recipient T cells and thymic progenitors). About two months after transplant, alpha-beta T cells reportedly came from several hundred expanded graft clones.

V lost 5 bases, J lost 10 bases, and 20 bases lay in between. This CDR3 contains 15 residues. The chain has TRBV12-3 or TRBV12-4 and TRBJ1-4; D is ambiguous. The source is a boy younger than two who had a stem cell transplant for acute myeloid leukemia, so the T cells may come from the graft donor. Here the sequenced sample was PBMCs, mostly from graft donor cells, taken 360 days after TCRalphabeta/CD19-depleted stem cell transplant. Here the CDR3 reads CASSLSSGQFGKLFF. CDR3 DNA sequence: TGTGCCAGCAGTCTGAGTTCCGGCCAGTTTGGAAAACTGTTTTTT.